The 18 T cell receptor beta chains below were found in one sample sequenced in a study of cytomegalovirus exposure and HLA in healthy donors. The PCR had 60 Vbeta and 13 Jbeta primers. Assay: immunoSEQ multiplex PCR; the TCRdb copy retains only in-frame clones and omits some. The table records about 130,000 clones, roughly 80% of them present only once. The specimen sequenced was PBMCs. The source is a female donor in good health and CMV-seronegative.

The V and J genes are TRBV19 and TRBJ1-3; no clear D gene. Between the trimmed V and J ends, which lost 8 bases and 2 bases, there was a span of 16 bases. Per the germline V gene, CDR1 is LNHDA and CDR2 is SQIVND (reference sequence). The CDR3 covers 15 residues. The CDR3 is CASSQSPFPGNTIYF. DNA of the CDR3: TGTGCCAGTTCCCAGTCCCCATTCCCTGGAAACACCATATATTTT.

The rearrangement uses TRBV13 and TRBJ2-5, with TRBD1 matching over 8 bases. The J call could be wrong; TRBJ2-7 is a better fit for the DNA end. The CDR3 spans 15 residues. Germline V gives CDR1 PRHDT, CDR2 FYEKMQ (reference sequence). The CDR3 sequence is CASSFPGQATYEQYF. DNA for the CDR3: TGTGCCAGCAGCTTCCCGGGACAGGCGACCTACGAGCAGTACTTC.

This clone was seen a handful of times. The V gene is TRBV30, the J gene TRBJ1-1, with a tentative D call TRBD1 (5 bases). Germline loops: CDR1 GTSNPN, CDR2 SVGIG (reference sequence). V was shortened by 0 bases and J by 7 bases, with 12 bases between the two germline ends. This CDR3 region has 13 residues. For the CDR3, the DNA is TGTGCCTGGAGTGTACTCAGGGAGGGTGAAGCTTTCTTT. Protein product: CAWSVLREGEAFF.

This sequence joins TRBV2 and TRBJ2-3; D remains unclear. This CDR3 spans 12 amino acids. The V end lost 4 bases, the J end lost 14 bases, and 16 bases lay between the germline ends. Germline loops: CDR1 SNHLY, CDR2 FYNNEI. CDR3 in amino acids: CASSVSSYRRYF. DNA for the CDR3: TGTGCCAGCAGTGTCTCGTCCTACCGTAGGTATTTT.

This chain links TRBV18 with TRBJ2-7; a possible D gene is TRBD1 (6 bases). CDR3 length: 15 residues. V was shortened by 6 bases and J by 3 bases, with 18 bases between the two germline ends. Germline V CDR1 and CDR2: KGHSH, LQKENI. CDR3 in DNA: TGTGCCAGCTCGCAGAACCGGGACATGGGCTACGAGCAGTACTTC. Translating it yields CASSQNRDMGYEQYF.

This chain connects TRBV7-2 to TRBJ2-5; D is perhaps TRBD2 (5 bases). The DNA end is more similar to TRBJ2-7, so the J call may be wrong. From germline, CDR1 is SGHTA and CDR2 FQGNSA. This CDR3 is 15 amino acids long. The CDR3 DNA is TGTGCCAGCAGCTTAACCCCCACTAGGAGCTACGAGCAGTACTTC. Translation: CASSLTPTRSYEQYF.

This clone was seen more than once but under ten times. The genes are TRBV7-3 and TRBJ1-1; D is uncertain. CDR3 size: 17 residues. Trimming removed 1 base from V and 5 bases from J, with 20 bases in between. Germline V gene lookup returns CDR1 SGHTA and CDR2 FQGTGA. CDR3 region: CASSLKSGRGLGTEAFF. In DNA, the CDR3 is TGTGCCAGCAGCTTAAAGAGCGGGAGAGGGCTAGGGACTGAAGCTTTCTTT.

J is TRBJ1-5 and V is TRBV7-9; D remains unclear. The CDR3 has 12 residues. CDR1 SEHNR and CDR2 FQNEAQ come from the germline V gene (reference sequence). Between the trimmed V and J ends, which lost 4 bases and 9 bases, there was a span of 10 bases. The DNA of the CDR3 is TGTGCCAGCAGCTCCGTTGGTAGGCCCCAGCATTTT. It specifies CASSSVGRPQHF.

The DNA for the CDR3 is TGCGCCAGCAGCTCCGCGGCCGGGACTAGCGGGCATAGCACAGATACGCAGTATTTT. Its translation is CASSSAAGTSGHSTDTQYF. The chain combines TRBV4-1 with TRBJ2-3; 12 positions agree with TRBD2. The V gene's germline CDR1 is MGHRA and CDR2 YSYEKL. V shed 5 bases, J shed 0 bases, and the junction held 12 bases outside the gene matches. The CDR3 loop spans 19 amino acids.

This clone has just a few counts. V usage is TRBV27 and J usage is TRBJ2-3, with 7 bases aligning to TRBD1. CDR3 length: 15 amino acids. CDR1 and CDR2 (germline): MNHEY, SMNVEV (reference sequence). J gave up 6 bases and V 5 bases, and 11 bases lay outside the gene matches. DNA of the CDR3: TGTGCCAGCAGTGTCGGGCCGACAGGGTGGGATACGCAGTATTTT. It codes for CASSVGPTGWDTQYF.

V is TRBV6-1 and J is TRBJ1-4, with 10 bases that match TRBD1. With V trimmed by 2 bases and J by 6 bases, 3 bases remained unmatched. Germline V gene lookup returns CDR1 MNHNS and CDR2 SASEGT. This CDR3 has 15 residues. In DNA form, the CDR3 reads TGTGCCAGCAGTGAATCGGGGACAGGGGATGAAAAACTGTTTTTT. It encodes CASSESGTGDEKLFF.

V usage is TRBV15 and J usage is TRBJ2-7; 8 bases are a match to TRBD2. Germline CDR1 and CDR2: LNHNV and YYDKDF (reference sequence). With 3 bases clipped from V and 4 bases from J, the junction kept 14 bases outside the gene matches. The CDR3 spans 17 residues. CDR3 sequence: CATSRRPIAGKSYEQYF. CDR3 nucleotide sequence: TGTGCCACCAGCAGGAGGCCAATAGCGGGGAAAAGTTACGAGCAGTACTTC.

The V gene is TRBV9, the J gene TRBJ1-2, with D tentatively TRBD1 (5 bases). Trimming shortened V by 4 bases and J by 7 bases, and 14 bases separated the two germline ends. Germline lookup yields CDR1 SGDLS and CDR2 YYNGEE. The CDR3 runs 13 residues. The CDR3 sequence: CASSFSGGTGYTF. CDR3 DNA sequence: TGTGCCAGCAGCTTCTCCGGGGGGACTGGCTACACCTTC.

This sequence joins TRBV7-9 and TRBJ2-3; D call uncertain. Germline V gene sequence: CDR1 SEHNR, CDR2 FQNEAQ (reference sequence). V was cut by 7 bases and J by 0 bases, with 8 bases left in between. The CDR3 has 13 amino acids. Here the CDR3 reads CASKAASTDTQYF. In DNA form, the CDR3 reads TGTGCCAGCAAGGCAGCGAGCACAGATACGCAGTATTTT. The full variable domain, with the rest looked up from reference TRBV7-9 and TRBJ2-3, is DTGVSQNPRHKITKRGQNVTFRCDPISEHNRLYWYRQTLGQGPEFLTYFQNEAQLEKSRLLSDRFSAERPKGSFSTLEIQRTEQGDSAMYLCASKAASTDTQYFGPGTRLTVL.

This clone was detected only a few times. This chain joins TRBV7-3 and TRBJ2-1, with TRBD2 matching over 9 bases. Trimming removed 5 bases from V and 10 bases from J; junction bases left unmatched: 0. The CDR3 is 11 amino acids. Germline V lookup: CDR1 SGHTA, CDR2 FQGTGA. The CDR3 DNA is TGTGCCAGCAGCCTAGCGGGGGAGCAGTTCTTC. Protein sequence: CASSLAGEQFF.

The chain combines TRBV5-6 with TRBJ1-1; possible D gene TRBD1, 5 bases. CDR1 and CDR2 from the germline V gene are SGHDT and YYEEEE. CDR3 length equals 14 residues. V dropped 4 bases and J dropped 6 bases, with 16 bases sitting between them. The CDR3 reads CASSRRGFVAEAFF. DNA of the CDR3: TGTGCCAGCAGCCGACGGGGGTTCGTCGCTGAAGCTTTCTTT.

The chain combines TRBV2 with TRBJ2-6; 7 nucleotides align to TRBD2. CDR3 length: 17 amino acids. The junction had 7 bases not matched to a gene; V was cut back by 5 bases and J by 0 bases. The V gene's germline CDR1 is SNHLY and CDR2 FYNNEI. CDR3 residues: CASSHRDYSSGANVLTF. In DNA form, the CDR3 reads TGTGCCAGCAGTCACCGGGACTATAGCTCTGGGGCCAACGTCCTGACTTTC.

This clone was counted between two and nine times. The chain has TRBV11-2 and TRBJ2-3, with D perhaps TRBD1 (6 bases). The V gene lost 1 base and the J gene lost 0 bases, with 11 bases spanning the gap. In germline, CDR1 is SGHAT, CDR2 FQNNGV. The CDR3 contains 16 residues. CDR3 protein: CASSLVGQTSTDTQYF. DNA of the CDR3: TGTGCCAGCAGCTTAGTAGGACAGACTAGCACAGATACGCAGTATTTT.